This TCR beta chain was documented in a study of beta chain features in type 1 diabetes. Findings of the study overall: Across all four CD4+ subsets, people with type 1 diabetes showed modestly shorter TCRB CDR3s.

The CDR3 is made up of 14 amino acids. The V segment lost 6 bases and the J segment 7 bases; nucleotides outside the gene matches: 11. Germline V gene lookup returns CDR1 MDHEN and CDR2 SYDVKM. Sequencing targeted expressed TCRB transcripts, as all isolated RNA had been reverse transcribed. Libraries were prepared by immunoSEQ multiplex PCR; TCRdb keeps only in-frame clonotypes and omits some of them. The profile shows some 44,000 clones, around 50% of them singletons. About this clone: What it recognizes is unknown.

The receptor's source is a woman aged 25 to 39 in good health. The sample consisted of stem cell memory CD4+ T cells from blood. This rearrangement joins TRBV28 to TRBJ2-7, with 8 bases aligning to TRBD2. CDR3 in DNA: TGTGCCAGCAGGGCGATCGGGAGGGCGGGGGAGCAGTACTTC. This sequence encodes CASRAIGRAGEQYF.